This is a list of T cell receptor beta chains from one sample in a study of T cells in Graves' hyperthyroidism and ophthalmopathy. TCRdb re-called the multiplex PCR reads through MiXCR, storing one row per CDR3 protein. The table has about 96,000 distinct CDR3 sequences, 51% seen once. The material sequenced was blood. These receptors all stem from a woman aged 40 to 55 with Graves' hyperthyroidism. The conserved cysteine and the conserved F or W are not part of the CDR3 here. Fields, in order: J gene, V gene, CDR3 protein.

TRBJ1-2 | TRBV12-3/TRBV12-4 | ASSLQGFFGYT
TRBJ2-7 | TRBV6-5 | ASSYFGNEQY
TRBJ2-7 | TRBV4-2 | ASSRGDSSGEQY
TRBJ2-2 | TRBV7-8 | ATSERDGTGELS
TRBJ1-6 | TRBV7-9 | ASSQWETENNSPLH
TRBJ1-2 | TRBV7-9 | ASSRLDSSSPPGGYT
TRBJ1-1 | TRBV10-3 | ASSYSGQVHLNTEAF
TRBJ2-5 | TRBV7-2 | ASSFGGGGETQY
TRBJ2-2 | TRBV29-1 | SAGGGRAGELF
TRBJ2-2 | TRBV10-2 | ASSESTSGRDTGELF
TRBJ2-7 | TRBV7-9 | ASSLGDGYEQY
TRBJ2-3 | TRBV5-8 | ASSLVSSTDTQY
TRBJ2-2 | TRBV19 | ASTRTGPTGELF
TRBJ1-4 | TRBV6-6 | ASSYETGGRTNEKLF
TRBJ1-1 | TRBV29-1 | SVVGGTGTEAF
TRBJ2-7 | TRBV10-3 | AITGTSGWDEQY
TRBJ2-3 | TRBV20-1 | SARDLAGGLDTQY
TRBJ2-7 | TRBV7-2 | ASSKTSGRTYEQY
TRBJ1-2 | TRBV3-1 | ASSQEGGSYGYT
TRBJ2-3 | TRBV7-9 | ASSSGGLSDTQY
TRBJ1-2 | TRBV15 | ATSSQYQGSYGYT
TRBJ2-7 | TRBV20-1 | SARVGGPWDRGLRSYEQY
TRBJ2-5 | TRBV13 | ASSKAGGAKKTQY
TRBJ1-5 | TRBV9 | ASSVGGHGQPQH
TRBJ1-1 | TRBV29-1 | SVGGWRVNTEAF
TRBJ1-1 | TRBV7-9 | ASSWGMNTGAF
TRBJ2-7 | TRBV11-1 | ASSLSPKSPSYEQY
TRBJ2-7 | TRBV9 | ASSVAGTAGYEQY
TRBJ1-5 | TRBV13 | ASSSGYSNQPQH
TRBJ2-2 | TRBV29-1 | SFTGVTGELF
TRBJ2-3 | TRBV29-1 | SAAGAATQY
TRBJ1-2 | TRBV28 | ASSLPGHGYT
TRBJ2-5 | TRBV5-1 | ASSLYRETQY
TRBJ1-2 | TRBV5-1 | ASSQVWMNGYT
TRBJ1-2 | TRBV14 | ASSQDIGPDRGSYGYT
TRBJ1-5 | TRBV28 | ASSQGPGGNQPQH
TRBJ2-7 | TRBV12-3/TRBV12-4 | ASSPGGLAGAYEQY
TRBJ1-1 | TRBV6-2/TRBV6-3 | ASSSRPLGTEAF
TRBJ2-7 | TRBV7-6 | ASSQNGGAPPSEQY
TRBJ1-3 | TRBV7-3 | ASSELAGGAKKTIY
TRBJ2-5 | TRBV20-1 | SGAGSGRETQY
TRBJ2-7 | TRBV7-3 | ASSLGNFDEQY
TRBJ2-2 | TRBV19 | ASDAATGELF
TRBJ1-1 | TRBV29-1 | SVESPDSEAF
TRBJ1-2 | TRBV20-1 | SAPPNRPPYGYT
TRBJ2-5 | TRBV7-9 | ASSLYGGAGTFF
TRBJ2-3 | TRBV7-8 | ASSDSGGQGATDTQY
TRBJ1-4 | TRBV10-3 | AISPGEEGKLF
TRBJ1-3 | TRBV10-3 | AITAGDRDTIY
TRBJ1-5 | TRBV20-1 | RPPDQPQH